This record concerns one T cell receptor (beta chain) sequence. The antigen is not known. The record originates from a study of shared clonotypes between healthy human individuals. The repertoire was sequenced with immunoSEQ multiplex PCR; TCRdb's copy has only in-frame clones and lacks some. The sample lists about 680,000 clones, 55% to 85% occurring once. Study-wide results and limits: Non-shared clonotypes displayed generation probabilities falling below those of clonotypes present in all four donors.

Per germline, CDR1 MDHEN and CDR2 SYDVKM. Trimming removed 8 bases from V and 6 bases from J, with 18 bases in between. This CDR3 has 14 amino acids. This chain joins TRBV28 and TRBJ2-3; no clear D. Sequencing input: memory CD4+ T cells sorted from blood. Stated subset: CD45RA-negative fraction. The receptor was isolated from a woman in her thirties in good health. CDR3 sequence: CASWSEEVADTQYF. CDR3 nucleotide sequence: TGTGCCAGCTGGTCGGAAGAGGTTGCGGATACGCAGTATTTT.